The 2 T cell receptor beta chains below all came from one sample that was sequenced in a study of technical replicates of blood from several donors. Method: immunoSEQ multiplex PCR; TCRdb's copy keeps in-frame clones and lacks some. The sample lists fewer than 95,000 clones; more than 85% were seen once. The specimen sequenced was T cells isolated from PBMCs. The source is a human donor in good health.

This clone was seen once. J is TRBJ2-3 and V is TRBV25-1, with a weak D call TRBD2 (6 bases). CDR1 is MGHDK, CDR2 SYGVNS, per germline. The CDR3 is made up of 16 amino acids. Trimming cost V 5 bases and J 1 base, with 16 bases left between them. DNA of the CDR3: TGTGCCAGCAGTCCCTCCGGGGGTCCCCGCACAGATACGCAGTATTTT. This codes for CASSPSGGPRTDTQYF.

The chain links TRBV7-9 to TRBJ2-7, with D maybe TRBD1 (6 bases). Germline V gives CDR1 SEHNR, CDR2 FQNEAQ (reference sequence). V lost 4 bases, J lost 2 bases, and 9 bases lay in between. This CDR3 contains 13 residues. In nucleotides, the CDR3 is TGTGCCAGCAGCTCTAGGACAGCCTACGAGCAGTACTTC. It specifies CASSSRTAYEQYF. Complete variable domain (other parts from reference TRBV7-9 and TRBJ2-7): DTGVSQNPRHKITKRGQNVTFRCDPISEHNRLYWYRQTLGQGPEFLTYFQNEAQLEKSRLLSDRFSAERPKGSFSTLEIQRTEQGDSAMYLCASSSRTAYEQYFGPGTRLTVT.